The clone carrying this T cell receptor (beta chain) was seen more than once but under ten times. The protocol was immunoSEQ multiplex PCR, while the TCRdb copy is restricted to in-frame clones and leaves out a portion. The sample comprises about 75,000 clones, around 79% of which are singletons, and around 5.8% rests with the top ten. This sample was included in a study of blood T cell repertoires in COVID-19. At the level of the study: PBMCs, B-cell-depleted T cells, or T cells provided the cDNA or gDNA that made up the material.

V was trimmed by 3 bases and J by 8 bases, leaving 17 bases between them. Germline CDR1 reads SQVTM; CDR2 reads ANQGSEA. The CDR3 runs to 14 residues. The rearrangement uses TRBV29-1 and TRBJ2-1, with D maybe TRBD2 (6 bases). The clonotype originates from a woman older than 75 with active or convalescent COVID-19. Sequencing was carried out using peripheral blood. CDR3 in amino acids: CSVDGTSYDHEQFF. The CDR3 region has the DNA TGCAGCGTTGATGGCACTAGCTACGACCATGAGCAGTTCTTC.